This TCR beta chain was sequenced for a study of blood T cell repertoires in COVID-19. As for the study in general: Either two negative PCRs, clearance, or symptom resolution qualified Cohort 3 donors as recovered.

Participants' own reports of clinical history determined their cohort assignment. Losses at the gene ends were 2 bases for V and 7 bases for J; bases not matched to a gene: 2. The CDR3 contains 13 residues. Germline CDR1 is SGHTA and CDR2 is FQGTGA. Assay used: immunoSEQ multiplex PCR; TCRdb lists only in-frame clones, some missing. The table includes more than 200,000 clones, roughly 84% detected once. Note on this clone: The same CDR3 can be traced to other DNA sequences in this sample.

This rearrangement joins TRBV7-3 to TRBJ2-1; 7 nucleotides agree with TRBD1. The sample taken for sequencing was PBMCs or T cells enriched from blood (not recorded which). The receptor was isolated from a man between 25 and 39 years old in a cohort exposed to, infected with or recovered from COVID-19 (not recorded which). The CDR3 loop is CASSLDRVNEQFF. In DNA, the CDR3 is TGTGCCAGCAGCTTAGACAGGGTAAATGAGCAGTTCTTC.